This T cell receptor (beta chain) is drawn from a study of T-cell reconstitution after alpha-beta-depleted transplantation in children. The CDR3 loop spans 15 amino acids. The ends were cut back, 5 bases at V and 2 bases at J, with 13 bases in the middle. Germline CDR1 SGHAT, CDR2 FQNNGV. Unique molecular identifiers were used in preparing the TCRbeta library. TCRdb used MiXCR to reprocess the PCR reads, holding one entry per CDR3 protein. The top ten hold roughly a tenth of the sample, which has more than 250,000 distinct CDR3 sequences, more than 8% seen once. This clonotype was seen a few times. The sequence was collected from a human donor who donated a stem cell graft to a child with SCID. The chain recombines TRBV11-2 with TRBJ2-4, with D unresolved. Sequencing used PBMCs from the stem cell graft donor, obtained from the stem cell graft. The CDR3 loop reads CASSLGSVTKNIQYF. The CDR3 coding sequence is TGTGCCAGCAGCCTCGGTTCGGTAACCAAAAACATTCAGTACTTC.